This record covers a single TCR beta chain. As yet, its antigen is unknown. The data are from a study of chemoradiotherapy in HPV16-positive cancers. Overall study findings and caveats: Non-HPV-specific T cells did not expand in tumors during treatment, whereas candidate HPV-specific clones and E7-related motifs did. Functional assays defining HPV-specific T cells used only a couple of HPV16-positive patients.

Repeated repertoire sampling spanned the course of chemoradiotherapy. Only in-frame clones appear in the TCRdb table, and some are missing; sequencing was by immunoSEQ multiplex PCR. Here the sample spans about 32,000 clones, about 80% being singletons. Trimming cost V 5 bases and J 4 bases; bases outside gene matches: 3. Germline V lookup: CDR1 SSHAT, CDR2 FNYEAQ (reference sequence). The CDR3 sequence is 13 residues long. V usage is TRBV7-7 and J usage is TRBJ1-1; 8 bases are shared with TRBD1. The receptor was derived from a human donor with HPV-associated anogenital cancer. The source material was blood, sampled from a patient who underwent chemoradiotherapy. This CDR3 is CASSQDRGTEAFF. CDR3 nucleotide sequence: TGTGCCAGCAGCCAAGACAGGGGCACTGAAGCTTTCTTT.